The present entry profiles one T cell receptor (beta chain) with its context. TCRdb re-analysed the RT-PCR reads in MiXCR, keeping a single row per CDR3 protein. Among 800,000 to 1,000,000 distinct CDR3 sequences listed, 15% to 20% were seen once. The data are from a study of patients and donors after allogeneic stem cell transplantation. V was clipped by 0 bases and J by 5 bases, with 14 bases between them. The V gene's germline CDR1 is MNHEY and CDR2 SVGAGI. This CDR3 spans 16 amino acids. The sequence came from a human donor who was either an allogeneic HSCT recipient or a stem cell or donor lymphocyte infusion donor (not recorded which). It is not recorded whose cells these are; they may come from a transplant donor. Material for sequencing was blood, either unsorted or a sorted T cell fraction (not recorded which). This sequence joins TRBV6-5 and TRBJ1-5; maybe TRBD1 (6 bases). The CDR3 DNA reads as TGTGCCAGCAGTTACTCTTCCCAGGGGCAGGATCAGCCCCAGCATTTT. Translating it yields CASSYSSQGQDQPQHF.